This section outlines one T cell receptor beta chain sequence together with its context. Its antigen has not been determined. A junction end diverges from the germline sequence, so it may reflect a read error. This record belongs to a study of cytomegalovirus exposure and HLA in healthy donors (dated by TCRdb to 2015 to 2018). About the investigation overall: An earlier analysis of about 560 of the donors reported around 280 Gb of sequence data and 117 million unique TCR beta sequences obtained from about 179 million T cells. In a later analysis, previously published TCR beta repertoires from 670 or so donors were re-analyzed and high-resolution HLA genotyping was added so that TCR occurrence patterns could be studied. To decide whether each TCR beta V gene segment behaved as functional or pseudogenic, an earlier analysis of fewer than 750 of the donors relied on high-throughput TCR beta sequencing. Of the roughly 420 genotyped donors, 65% to 90% were placed in the genetic ancestry cluster associated with self-reported Caucasian donors. In addition to the first cohort of 666 subjects, a separate validation cohort of 130 or so different subjects was used. The T cell repertoires of 700 or so subjects were profiled by immunosequencing and related to cytomegalovirus serostatus. Across about 380 genotyped donors of the cohort, an average of approximately 240,000 unique TCR beta nucleotide sequences per donor were sequenced, and roughly 20% of those sequences were non-productive. About 5 DR-DQ haplotypes were handled as single units for association and clustering, since linkage in the cohort was strong. In a later genetic analysis, genome-wide SNP genotypes for about 55% of the roughly 700 donors were used, and that subset was treated as a discovery cohort. All discovery cohort repertoires had been generated on a single sequencing platform. In the later analysis, no new phenotypic data were used to find candidate immune exposures; instead, reliance was placed on TCR beta sequences and their occurrence across donors. To predict cytomegalovirus infection status, the study combined high-throughput TCR immunosequencing, statistical association of individual TCRs with disease status, and machine learning. Approximately 300 gigabases of sequencing data and 70 million to 85 million unique TCR sequences were included in an early release covering around 600 HLA-typed donors. HLA typing covered class I and class II loci at four-digit resolution. Typing coverage differed by locus: A, B, C, DRB1 and DQB1 were typed in about 629-640 donors, DQA1 in 522, DPA1 in 600 to 610, and DPB1 in just under 480. Alongside the repertoire data, information on donor age, sex, ethnicity and CMV serostatus was compiled. The study was designed to test whether signatures of past pathogen exposure could be identified by cataloging public T cell receptors. Results and caveats for the whole study, not just this receptor: In vitro tests confirmed that a few of the cytomegalovirus-associated TCR beta chains recognize cytomegalovirus antigens. Several of the top co-occurrence clusters appeared to be linked to parvovirus B19, influenza, CMV and Epstein-Barr virus, according to a later analysis. A later genetic analysis associated a missense DCLRE1C variant with V-gene and J-gene trimming of TCR beta chains, and an independent cohort replicated the association. In this cohort, only TCR beta chains were sequenced, and detectable features were limited by the absence of alpha or paired-chain data. Roughly uniform sequencing depth across donors was assumed in presence/absence analyses, although this assumption may not hold. The classifier was reported to diagnose cytomegalovirus status with high specificity and sensitivity in both the original cohort and the validation cohort. In a later analysis, around 17,000 TCR beta sequences were associated with specific HLA alleles at a false discovery rate of 0.05. Because HLA typing was unavailable for some donors at each locus, only the typed subset was used in association tests. In a later analysis, HLA-associated TCR beta chains showed more clonal expansion and lower generation probabilities than non-associated chains that were equally common. Linkage disequilibrium might explain the correlated functional status among segregating V segments, but an unknown experimental factor could not be ruled out. A further reported finding was that TCR beta sequences accurately predicted the HLA-A and HLA-B alleles for most subjects in the first cohort. In the study, some 180 TCR beta chains were listed as associated with cytomegalovirus. A later analysis found that TCR association rates varied across HLA loci, with DRB1 alleles showing the most associated TCRs and HLA-C alleles the fewest. In an earlier analysis of fewer than 700 of the donors, most TCR beta V segments appeared in productive rearrangements about 87% or about 30% of the time, broadly matching IMGT annotations. CMV serostatus was the only immune exposure information available for the cohort. It was suggested by the authors that the approach could potentially be generalized to other disease states and immunological phenotypes. Most TCR sequences were seen in very few donors, while some public TCRs were found in many individuals. Most CMV-associated TCR beta chains appeared to be HLA-restricted in a later analysis, and the HLA associations seemed to be driven largely by CMV exposure. When HLA alleles, especially DR and DQ, strongly co-occurred, TCR associations were difficult to assign to individual alleles. Because counts were too low, seventeen rarely observed V segments, including chromosome 9 orphons, were excluded from the earlier analysis of some 590 of the donors. A cluster of highly shared sequence variants was judged likely to be a technical artifact of the sequencing pipeline. Compared with the roughly 710-donor mean, donors in an Asian-associated ancestry cluster had fewer N-insertions in productive TCRs, according to a later genetic analysis.

The cohort comprised some 730 healthy bone marrow donors. All cohort members were sampled while nominally healthy, although unrecorded immune exposures were likely present. The donor tested CMV seronegative, placing the donor among the 350 or so seronegative members of the cohort. Each donor provided a peripheral blood sample, and peripheral blood mononuclear cells were used for TCR beta sequencing. Genomic DNA was extracted from the blood cell samples with the Qiagen DNeasy Blood Extraction Kit. Library preparation used the immunoSEQ multiplex PCR assay. The multiplex PCR relied on a mix of 60 forward primers for TCR Vbeta segments and 13 reverse primers for TCR Jbeta segments. The CDR3 region of rearranged TCR beta genes was amplified from genomic DNA by a multiplex PCR assay. Amplified TCR beta libraries were sequenced as 87-base-pair reads on the Illumina HiSeq System. Concerning the study's data processing: A later analysis counted some 74 million unique TCR beta chains across the 666 repertoires, and 9.5 million to 11 million of these chains were shared by at least two donors. Raw reads were error-corrected and collapsed into unique sequences by a nearest-neighbor algorithm in which closely related sequences were merged to remove PCR and sequencing errors. To assign V, D and J gene segments, CDR3 sequences were aligned to IMGT reference sequences. For a sequence to be retained, a match of at least six nucleotides was required to both a V gene segment and a J gene segment. A rearrangement was called productive if the CDR3 had no stop codons and remained in frame with V and J, and every other rearrangement was called non-productive. Following IMGT convention, CDR3 was defined as the stretch from the second conserved V-encoded cysteine up to the conserved J-encoded phenylalanine. The earlier analysis of 550 to 650 of the donors excluded any sequence lacking an unambiguous match to a single V gene segment. An earlier analysis of about 590 of the donors classified V segments as functional when productive rearrangements were above 56.7% and as segregating when the standard deviation between donors was above 5%. A statistical classification framework was built to diagnose cytomegalovirus status from the catalog of TCR beta chain sequences. A later analysis assigned V and J genes by comparing TCR nucleotide sequences with IMGT/GENE-DB human TR gene sequences. The TCRdist pipeline was used in a later analysis to assign CDR3 sequences and most-parsimonious VDJ recombination scenarios. In a later analysis, every TCR beta chain was defined by the combination of its CDR3 amino acid sequence and its V-gene family, and reads without a unique V-gene family were dropped. As a way to deal with suspected cross-contamination and a sequencing artifact, a later analysis dropped 450 to 700 nucleotide sequences that were highly shared and had low generation probability. A later analysis calculated a clonal expansion index for each public chain from normalized within-repertoire ranks of inferred template counts. A later analysis computed generation probabilities with a VDJ recombination model fitted to out-of-frame rearrangements, and checked the results against IGoR. In a later analysis, hypergeometric tests were used to score TCR-TCR, TCR-HLA and TCR-CMV co-occurrence, with a repertoire-size bias correction applied to TCR pairs. A later analysis estimated false discovery rates by permuting HLA or CMV assignments 20 times. In a later analysis, co-occurring TCRs were grouped with DBSCAN, and TCRdist sequence similarity was added when clustering was performed within HLA-allele-positive subsets. Repertoires with fewer than 30,000 or more than 120,000 public chains, plus five repertoires with anomalous nucleotide sharing, were excluded from co-occurrence clustering. TCRdb's version of the immuneACCESS table is confined to in-frame rearrangements and falls short of the full clone set. An unresolved V gene accounts for under half of the shortfall where checked; the remainder is of unknown origin. From that table come the V and J calls and clone size; the DNA was used to work out D and trimming. The sample table holds around 150,000 clones, of which roughly 83% were seen once. Together, the top ten hold 1.5% of the sample.

This receptor was taken from a woman between 18 and 30 years old in good health and CMV-seronegative. Sequencing used PBMCs.

For the CDR3, the sequence is CASSLDRGEDEQLF. The nucleotides read TGCGCCAGCAGCTTGGATCGGGGGGAGGATGAGCAGCTCTTC. The rearrangement combines TRBV5-1 with TRBJ2-1, and TRBD2 aligns with 7 junction nucleotides. Counted from cysteine to phenylalanine, this CDR3 has 14 amino acids. Only CDR3 DNA is held: 42 bases, read in frame from base 1. From a lookup of the germline V gene, CDR1 and CDR2 are SGHRS and YFSETQ.